Reported below is one T cell receptor (beta chain). The antigen is undetermined. A library of TCRbeta sequences, prepared with unique molecular identifiers, was generated. TCRdb re-derived calls from the PCR reads in MiXCR, one entry per CDR3 protein. The sample shows 500,000 or so distinct CDR3 sequences, 11% of them seen only once. These data come from a study of T-cell reconstitution after alpha-beta-depleted transplantation in children. CDR1 and CDR2 from the germline V gene are MNHEY and SVGEGT. This CDR3 spans 12 amino acids. Trimming left V 6 bases short and J 8 bases short, with 11 bases between. Findings and limits, study-wide: Several hundred graft clones that had expanded were reportedly the source of alpha-beta T cells about two months after transplant.

The specimen was PBMCs, mostly from graft donor cells, collected 180 days after TCRalphabeta/CD19-depleted stem cell transplant. The receptor was derived from a female patient between 2 and 10 years old who had a stem cell transplant for aplastic anemia, so the T cells may come from the graft donor. The chain links TRBV6-2 or TRBV6-3 to TRBJ2-1; a possible D gene is TRBD2 (5 bases). This chain's CDR3 is CASRLATHEQFF. CDR3 DNA sequence: TGTGCCAGCAGGCTAGCAACCCATGAGCAGTTCTTC.